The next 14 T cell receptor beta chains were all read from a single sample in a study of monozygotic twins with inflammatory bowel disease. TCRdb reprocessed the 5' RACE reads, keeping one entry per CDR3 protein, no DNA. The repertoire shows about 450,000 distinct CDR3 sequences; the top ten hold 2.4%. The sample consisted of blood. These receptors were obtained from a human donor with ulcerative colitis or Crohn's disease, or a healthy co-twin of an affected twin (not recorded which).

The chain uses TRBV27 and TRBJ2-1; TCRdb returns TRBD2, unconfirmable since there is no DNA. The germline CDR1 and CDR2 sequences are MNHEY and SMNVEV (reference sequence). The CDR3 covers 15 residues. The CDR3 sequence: CASSPIAGVGNEQFF.

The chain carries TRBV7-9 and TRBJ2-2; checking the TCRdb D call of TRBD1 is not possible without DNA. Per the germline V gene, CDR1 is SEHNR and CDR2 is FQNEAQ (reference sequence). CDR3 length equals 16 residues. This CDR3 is CASSSPGQENTGELFF.

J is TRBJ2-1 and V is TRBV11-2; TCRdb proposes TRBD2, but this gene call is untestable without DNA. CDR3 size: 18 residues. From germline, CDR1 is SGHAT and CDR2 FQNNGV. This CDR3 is CASSLVAGGLSSYNEQFF.

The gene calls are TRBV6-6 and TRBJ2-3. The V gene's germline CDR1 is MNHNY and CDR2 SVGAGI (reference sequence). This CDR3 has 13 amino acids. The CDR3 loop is CASSLINADTQYF.

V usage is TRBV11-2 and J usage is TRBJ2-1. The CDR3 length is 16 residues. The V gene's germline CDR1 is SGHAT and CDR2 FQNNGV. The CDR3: CASSLDGHSWVGEQFF.

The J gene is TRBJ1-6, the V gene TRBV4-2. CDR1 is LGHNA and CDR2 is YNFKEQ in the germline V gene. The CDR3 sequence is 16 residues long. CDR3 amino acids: CASSQDPQESSSPLHF.

The CDR3 spells CASSPPGLGFDMQYF. The rearrangement links TRBV18 to TRBJ2-4; the D gene TCRdb calls, TRBD2, cannot be checked with no DNA. Per the germline V gene, CDR1 is KGHSH and CDR2 is LQKENI. This CDR3 contains 15 residues.

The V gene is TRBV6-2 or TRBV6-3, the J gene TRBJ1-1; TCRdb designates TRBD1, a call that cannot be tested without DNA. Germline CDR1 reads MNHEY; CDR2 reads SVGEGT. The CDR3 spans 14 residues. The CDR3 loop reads CASSYGRDRTEAFF.

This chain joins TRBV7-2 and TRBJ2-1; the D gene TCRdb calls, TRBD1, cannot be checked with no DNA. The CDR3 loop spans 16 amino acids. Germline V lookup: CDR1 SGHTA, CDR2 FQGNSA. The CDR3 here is CASRLPREQGADEQFF. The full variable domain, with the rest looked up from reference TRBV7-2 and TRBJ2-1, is GAGVSQSPSNKVTEKGKDVELRCDPISGHTALYWYRQSLGQGLEFLIYFQGNSAPDKSGLPSDRFSAERTGGSVSTLTIQRTQQEDSAVYLCASRLPREQGADEQFFGPGTRLTVL.

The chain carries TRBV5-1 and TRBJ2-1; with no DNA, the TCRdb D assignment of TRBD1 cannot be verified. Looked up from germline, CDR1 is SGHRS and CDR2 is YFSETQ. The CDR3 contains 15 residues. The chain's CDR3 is CASSWGATGGNEQFF.

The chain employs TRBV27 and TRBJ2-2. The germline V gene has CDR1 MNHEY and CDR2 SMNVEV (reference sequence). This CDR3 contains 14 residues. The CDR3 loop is CASSLTRLAGELFF.

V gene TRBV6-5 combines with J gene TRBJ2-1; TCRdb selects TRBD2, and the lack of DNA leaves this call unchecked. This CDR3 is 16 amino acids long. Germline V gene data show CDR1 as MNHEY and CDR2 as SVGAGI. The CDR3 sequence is CASSYSMLSGYNEQFF.

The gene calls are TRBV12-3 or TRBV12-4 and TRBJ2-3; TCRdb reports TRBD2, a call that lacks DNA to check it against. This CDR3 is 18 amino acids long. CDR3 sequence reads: CASSWGLAGRFNEDTQYF.

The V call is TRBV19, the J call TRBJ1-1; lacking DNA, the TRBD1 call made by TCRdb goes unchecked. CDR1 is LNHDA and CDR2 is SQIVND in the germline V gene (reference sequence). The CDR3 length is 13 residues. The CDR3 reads CASTPTENTEAFF. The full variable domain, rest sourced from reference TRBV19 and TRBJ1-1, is DGGITQSPKYLFRKEGQNVTLSCEQNLNHDAMYWYRQDPGQGLRLIYYSQIVNDFQKGDIAEGYSVSREKKESFPLTVTSAQKNPTAFYLCASTPTENTEAFFGQGTRLTVV.